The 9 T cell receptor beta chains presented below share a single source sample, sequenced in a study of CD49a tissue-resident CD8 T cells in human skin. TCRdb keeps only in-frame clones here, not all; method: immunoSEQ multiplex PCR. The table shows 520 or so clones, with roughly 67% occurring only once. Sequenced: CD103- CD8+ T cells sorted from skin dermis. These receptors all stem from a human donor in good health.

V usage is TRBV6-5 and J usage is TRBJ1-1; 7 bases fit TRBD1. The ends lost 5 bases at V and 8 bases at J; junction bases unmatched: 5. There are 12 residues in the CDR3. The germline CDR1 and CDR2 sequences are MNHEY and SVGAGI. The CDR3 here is CASSTTGTEAFF. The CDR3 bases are TGTGCCAGCAGTACGACAGGGACCGAAGCTTTCTTT.

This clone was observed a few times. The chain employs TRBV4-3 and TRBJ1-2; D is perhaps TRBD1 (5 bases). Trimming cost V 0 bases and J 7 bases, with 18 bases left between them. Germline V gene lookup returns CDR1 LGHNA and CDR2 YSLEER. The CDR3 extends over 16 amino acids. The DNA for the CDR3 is TGCGCCAGCAGCCAAGAGTTGCCCGCAGGGTGGGCTGGCTACACCTTC. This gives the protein CASSQELPAGWAGYTF.

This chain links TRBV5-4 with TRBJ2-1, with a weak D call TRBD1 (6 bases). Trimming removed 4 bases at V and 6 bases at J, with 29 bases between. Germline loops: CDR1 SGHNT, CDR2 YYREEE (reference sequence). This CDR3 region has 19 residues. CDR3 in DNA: TGTGCCAGCAGCCCCAAAGTCGTACGGACAGACCTTGGTAGCAATGAGCAGTTCTTC. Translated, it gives CASSPKVVRTDLGSNEQFF.

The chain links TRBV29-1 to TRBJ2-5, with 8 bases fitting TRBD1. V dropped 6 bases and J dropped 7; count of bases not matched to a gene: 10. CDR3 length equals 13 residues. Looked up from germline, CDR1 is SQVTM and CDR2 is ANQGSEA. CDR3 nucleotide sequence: TGCAGCGTGACAGGGGACCAGACTGGGACCCAGTACTTC. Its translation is CSVTGDQTGTQYF.

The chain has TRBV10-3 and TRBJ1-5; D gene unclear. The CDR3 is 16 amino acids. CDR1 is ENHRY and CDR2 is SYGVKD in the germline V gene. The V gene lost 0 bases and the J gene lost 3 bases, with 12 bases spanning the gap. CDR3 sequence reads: CAISESIPQSNQPQHF. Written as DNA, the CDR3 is TGTGCCATCAGTGAGTCGATCCCACAGTCCAATCAGCCCCAGCATTTT.

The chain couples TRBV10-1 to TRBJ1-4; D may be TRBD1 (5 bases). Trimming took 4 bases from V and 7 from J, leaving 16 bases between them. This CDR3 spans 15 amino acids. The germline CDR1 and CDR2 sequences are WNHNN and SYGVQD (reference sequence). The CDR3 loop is CASSGHTGTPEKLFF. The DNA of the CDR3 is TGCGCCAGCAGTGGGCATACAGGAACTCCTGAAAAACTGTTTTTT.

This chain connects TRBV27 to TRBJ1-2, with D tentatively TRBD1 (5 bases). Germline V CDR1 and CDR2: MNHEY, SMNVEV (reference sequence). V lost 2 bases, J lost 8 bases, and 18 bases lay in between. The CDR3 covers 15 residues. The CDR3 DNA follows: TGTGCCAGCAGTTTAGCCGGGGGTCGCCGGTGGGGCTACACCTTC. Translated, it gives CASSLAGGRRWGYTF.

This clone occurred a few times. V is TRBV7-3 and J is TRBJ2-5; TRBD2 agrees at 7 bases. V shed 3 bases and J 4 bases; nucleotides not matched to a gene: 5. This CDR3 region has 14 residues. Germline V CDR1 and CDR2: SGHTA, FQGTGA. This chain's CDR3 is CASSLGGIAETQYF. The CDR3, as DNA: TGTGCCAGCAGCTTGGGAGGGATTGCAGAGACCCAGTACTTC.

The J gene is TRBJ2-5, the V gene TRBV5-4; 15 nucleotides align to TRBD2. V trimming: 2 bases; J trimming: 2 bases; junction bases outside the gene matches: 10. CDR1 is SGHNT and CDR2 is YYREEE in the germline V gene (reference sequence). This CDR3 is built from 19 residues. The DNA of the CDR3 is TGTGCCAGCAGCTTTTGGACTAGCGGGAGGGCCGCTATACAAGAGACCCAGTACTTC. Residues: CASSFWTSGRAAIQETQYF.